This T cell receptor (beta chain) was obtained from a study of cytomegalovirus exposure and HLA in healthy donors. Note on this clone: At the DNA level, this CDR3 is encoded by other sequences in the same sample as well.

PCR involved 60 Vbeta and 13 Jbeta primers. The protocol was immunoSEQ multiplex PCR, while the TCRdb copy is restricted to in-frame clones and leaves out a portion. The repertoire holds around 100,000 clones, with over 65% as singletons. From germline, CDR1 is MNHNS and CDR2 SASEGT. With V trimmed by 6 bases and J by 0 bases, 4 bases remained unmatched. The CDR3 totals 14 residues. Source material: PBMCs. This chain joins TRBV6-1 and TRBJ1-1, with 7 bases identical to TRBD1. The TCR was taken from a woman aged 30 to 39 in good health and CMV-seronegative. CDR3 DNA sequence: TGTGCCAGCAGCGAGGGACAGCTGAACACTGAAGCTTTCTTT. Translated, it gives CASSEGQLNTEAFF.